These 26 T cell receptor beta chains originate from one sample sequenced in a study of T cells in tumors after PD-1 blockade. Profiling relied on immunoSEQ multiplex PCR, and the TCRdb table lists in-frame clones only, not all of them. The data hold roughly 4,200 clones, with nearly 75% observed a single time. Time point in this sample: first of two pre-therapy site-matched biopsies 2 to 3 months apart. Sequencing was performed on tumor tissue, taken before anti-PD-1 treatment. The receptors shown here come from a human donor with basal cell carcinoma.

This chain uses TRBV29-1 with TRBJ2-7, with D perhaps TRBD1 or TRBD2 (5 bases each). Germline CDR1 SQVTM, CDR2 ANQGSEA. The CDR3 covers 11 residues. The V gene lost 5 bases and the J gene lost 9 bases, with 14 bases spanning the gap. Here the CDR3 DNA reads TGCAGCGTTAATTGGGGGAGCGGGCAGTACTTC. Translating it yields CSVNWGSGQYF.

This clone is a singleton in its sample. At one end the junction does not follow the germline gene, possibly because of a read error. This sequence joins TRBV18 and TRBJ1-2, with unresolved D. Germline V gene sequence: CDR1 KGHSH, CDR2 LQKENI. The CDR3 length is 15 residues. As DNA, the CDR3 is TGTGCCAGCCCACCTGGGCGGGGATCGAGCTATGGCTACACCTTC. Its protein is CASPPGRGSSYGYTF. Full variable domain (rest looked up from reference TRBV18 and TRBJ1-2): NAGVMQNPRHLVRRRGQEARLRCSPMKGHSHVYWYRQLPEEGLKFMVYLQKENIIDESGMPKERFSAEFPKEGPSILRIQQVVRGDSAAYFCASPPGRGSSYGYTFGSGTRLTVV.

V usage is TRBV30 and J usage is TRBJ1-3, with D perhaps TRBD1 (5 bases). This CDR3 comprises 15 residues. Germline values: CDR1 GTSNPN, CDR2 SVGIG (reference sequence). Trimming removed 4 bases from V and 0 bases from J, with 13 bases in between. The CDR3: CAWTEGVYSGNTIYF. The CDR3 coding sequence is TGTGCCTGGACGGAAGGGGTATACTCTGGAAACACCATATATTTT.

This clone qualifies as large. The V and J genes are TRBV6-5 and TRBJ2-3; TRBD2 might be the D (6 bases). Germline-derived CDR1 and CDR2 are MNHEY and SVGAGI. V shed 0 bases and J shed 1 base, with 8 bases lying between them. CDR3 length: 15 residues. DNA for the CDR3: TGTGCCAGCAGTTACTCGGCGGGGCGCACAGATACGCAGTATTTT. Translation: CASSYSAGRTDTQYF.

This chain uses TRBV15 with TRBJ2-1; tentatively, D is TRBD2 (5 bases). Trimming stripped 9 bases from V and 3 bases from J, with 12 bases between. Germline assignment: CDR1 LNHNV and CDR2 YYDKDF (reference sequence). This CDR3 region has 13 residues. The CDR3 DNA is TGTGCCACATCTGCGGGTTACTACAATGAGCAGTTCTTC. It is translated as CATSAGYYNEQFF.

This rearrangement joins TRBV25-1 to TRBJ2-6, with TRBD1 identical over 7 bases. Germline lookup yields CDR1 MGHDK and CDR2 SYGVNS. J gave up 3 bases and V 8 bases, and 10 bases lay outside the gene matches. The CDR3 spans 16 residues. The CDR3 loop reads CASSGAGGFGANVLTF. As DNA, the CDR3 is TGTGCCAGCTCCGGGGCAGGGGGATTTGGGGCCAACGTCCTGACTTTC.

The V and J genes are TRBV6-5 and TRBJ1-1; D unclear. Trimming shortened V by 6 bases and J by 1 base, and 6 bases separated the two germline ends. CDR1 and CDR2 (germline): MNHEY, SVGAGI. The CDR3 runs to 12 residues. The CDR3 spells CASRTWNTEAFF. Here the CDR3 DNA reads TGTGCCAGCAGGACATGGAACACTGAAGCTTTCTTT.

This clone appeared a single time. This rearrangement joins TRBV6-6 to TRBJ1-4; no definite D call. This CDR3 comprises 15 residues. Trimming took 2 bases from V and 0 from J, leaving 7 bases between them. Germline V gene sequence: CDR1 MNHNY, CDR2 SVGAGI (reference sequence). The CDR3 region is CASSYKAATNEKLFF. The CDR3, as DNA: TGTGCCAGCAGTTACAAGGCAGCAACTAATGAAAAACTGTTTTTT.

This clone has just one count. The CDR3 DNA reads TGTGCCATCAGTGACAGCCCCTCCTACGAGCAGTACTTC. Its protein product is CAISDSPSYEQYF. This chain uses TRBV10-3 with TRBJ2-7; D is undetermined. Germline-derived CDR1 and CDR2 are ENHRY and SYGVKD. The V and J ends lost 3 bases and 0 bases respectively, with 6 bases between them. The CDR3 covers 13 residues.

Here the CDR3 reads CASSSGGTTGELFF. The CDR3 nucleotides read TGTGCCAGCAGCTCGGGAGGGACTACGGGGGAGCTGTTTTTT. The rearrangement links TRBV5-4 to TRBJ2-2, with 8 bases fitting TRBD2. CDR1 SGHNT and CDR2 YYREEE come from the germline V gene (reference sequence). The length of the CDR3 is 14 residues. The V gene end was trimmed by 3 bases and the J gene end by 8 bases; junction bases not matched to a gene: 6.

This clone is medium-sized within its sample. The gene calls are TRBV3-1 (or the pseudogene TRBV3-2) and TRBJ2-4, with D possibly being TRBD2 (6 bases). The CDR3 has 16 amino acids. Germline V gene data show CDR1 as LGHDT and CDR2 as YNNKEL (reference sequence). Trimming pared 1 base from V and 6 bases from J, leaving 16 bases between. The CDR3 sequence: CASSQVGGYRGNIQYF. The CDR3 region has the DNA TGTGCCAGCAGCCAAGTAGGAGGGTATCGCGGAAACATTCAGTACTTC.

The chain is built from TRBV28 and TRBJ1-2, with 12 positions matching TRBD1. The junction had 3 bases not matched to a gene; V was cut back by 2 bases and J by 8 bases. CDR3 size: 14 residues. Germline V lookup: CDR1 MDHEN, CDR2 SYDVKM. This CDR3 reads CASSLGTGGLGYTF. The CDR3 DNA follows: TGTGCCAGCAGTTTAGGGACAGGGGGCTTGGGCTACACCTTC.

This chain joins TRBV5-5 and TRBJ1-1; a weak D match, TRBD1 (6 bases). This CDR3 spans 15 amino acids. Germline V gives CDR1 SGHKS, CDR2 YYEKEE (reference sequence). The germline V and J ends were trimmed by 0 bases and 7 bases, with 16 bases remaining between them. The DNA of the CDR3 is TGTGCCAGCAGCTTGGCGGACAGCCTTTCCTTTGAAGCTTTCTTT. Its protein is CASSLADSLSFEAFF.

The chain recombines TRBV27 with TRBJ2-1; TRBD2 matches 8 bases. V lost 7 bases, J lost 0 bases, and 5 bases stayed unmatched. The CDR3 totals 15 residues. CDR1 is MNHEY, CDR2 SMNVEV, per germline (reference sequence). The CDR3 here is CASNSGVHSYNEQFF. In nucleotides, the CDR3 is TGTGCCAGCAATAGCGGGGTTCACTCCTACAATGAGCAGTTCTTC.

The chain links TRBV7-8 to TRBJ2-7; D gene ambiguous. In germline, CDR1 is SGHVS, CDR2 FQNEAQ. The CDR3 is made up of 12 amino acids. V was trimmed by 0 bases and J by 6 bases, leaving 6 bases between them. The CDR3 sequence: CASSLAGLEQYF. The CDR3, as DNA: TGTGCCAGCAGCTTAGCTGGGCTCGAGCAGTACTTC.

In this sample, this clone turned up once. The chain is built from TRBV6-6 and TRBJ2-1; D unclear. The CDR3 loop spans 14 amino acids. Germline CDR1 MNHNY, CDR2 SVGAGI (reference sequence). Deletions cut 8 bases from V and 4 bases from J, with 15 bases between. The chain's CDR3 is CASSPQATYNEQFF. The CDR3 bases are TGTGCCAGCTCCCCGCAGGCGACTTACAATGAGCAGTTCTTC.

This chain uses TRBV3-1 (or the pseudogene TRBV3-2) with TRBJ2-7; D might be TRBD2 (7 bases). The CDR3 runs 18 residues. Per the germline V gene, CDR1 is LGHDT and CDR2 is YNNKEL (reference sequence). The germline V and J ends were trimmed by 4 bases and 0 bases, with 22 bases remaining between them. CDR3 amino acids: CASSLRGGGGRGSYEQYF. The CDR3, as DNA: TGTGCCAGCAGCCTGAGGGGAGGCGGGGGCAGGGGCTCCTACGAGCAGTACTTC.

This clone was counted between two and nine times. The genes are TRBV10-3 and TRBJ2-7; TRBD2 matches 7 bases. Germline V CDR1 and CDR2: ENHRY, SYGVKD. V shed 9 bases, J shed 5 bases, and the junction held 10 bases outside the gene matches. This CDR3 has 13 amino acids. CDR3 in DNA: TGTGCCATTGGGGGGGGATGGATCCACGAGCAGTACTTC. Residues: CAIGGGWIHEQYF.

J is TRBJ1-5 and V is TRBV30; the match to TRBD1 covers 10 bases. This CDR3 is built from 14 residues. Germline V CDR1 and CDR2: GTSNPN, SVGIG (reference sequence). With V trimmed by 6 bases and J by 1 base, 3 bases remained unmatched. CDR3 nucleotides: TGTGCCTGCGACAGGGGGCGAAGCAATCAGCCCCAGCATTTT. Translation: CACDRGRSNQPQHF.

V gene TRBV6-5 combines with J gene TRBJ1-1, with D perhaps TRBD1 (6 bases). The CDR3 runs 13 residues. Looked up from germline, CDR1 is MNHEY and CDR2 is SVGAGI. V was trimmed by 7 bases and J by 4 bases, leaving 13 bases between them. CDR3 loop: CASTRGFGTEAFF. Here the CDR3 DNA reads TGTGCCAGCACTAGGGGGTTTGGCACTGAAGCTTTCTTT.

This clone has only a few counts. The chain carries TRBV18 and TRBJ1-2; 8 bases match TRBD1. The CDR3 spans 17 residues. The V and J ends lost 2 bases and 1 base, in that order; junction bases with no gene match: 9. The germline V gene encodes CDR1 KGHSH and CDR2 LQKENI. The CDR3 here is CASSPVDRAPINYGYTF. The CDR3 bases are TGTGCCAGCTCACCAGTGGACAGGGCACCCATTAACTATGGCTACACCTTC.

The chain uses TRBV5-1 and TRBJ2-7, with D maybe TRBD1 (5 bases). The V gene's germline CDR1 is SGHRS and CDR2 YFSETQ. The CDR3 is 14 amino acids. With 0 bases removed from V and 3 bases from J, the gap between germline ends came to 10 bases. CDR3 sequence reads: CASSLGQLLYEQYF. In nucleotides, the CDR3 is TGCGCCAGCAGCTTGGGACAGCTCCTCTACGAGCAGTACTTC.

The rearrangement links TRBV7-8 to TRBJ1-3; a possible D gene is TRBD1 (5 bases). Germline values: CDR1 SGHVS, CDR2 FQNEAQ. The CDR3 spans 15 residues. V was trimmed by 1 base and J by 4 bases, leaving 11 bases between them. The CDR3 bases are TGTGCCAGCAGCTTAGGTGGGGGAGGAGGAAACACCATATATTTT. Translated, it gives CASSLGGGGGNTIYF.

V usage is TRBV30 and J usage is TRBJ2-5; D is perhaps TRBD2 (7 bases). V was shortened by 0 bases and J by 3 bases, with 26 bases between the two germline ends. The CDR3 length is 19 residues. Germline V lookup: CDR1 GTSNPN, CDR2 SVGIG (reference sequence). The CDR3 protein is CAWSVFATTSGGWEETQYF. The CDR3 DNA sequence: TGTGCCTGGAGTGTATTTGCAACGACTTCGGGGGGCTGGGAAGAGACCCAGTACTTC.

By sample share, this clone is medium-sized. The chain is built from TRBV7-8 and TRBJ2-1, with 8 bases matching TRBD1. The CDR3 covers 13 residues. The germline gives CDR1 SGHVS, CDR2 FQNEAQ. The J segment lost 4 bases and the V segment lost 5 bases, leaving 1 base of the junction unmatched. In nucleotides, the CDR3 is TGTGCCAGCAGCCGGGACAGGTACAATGAGCAGTTCTTC. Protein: CASSRDRYNEQFF.

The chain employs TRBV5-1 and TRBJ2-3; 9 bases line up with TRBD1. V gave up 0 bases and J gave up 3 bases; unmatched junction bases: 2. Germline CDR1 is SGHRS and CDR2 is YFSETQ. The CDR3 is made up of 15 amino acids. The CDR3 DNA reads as TGCGCCAGCAGCTTGGGGGACAGGGAAACAGATACGCAGTATTTT. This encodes CASSLGDRETDTQYF.